These 17 T cell receptor beta chains were sequenced from one sample in a study of blood T cell repertoires in COVID-19. TCRdb's copy holds only in-frame clones and misses some; the assay was immunoSEQ multiplex PCR. The table shows some 25,000 clones, with more than 80% occurring only once. The sequenced sample consisted of peripheral blood. These TCRs come from a woman aged 70-85 years with COVID-19, enrolled during active disease.

The chain combines TRBV11-2 with TRBJ2-5; D not resolved. V was cut by 6 bases and J by 4 bases, with 15 bases left in between. This CDR3 region has 14 residues. Germline CDR1 reads SGHAT; CDR2 reads FQNNGV. CDR3 sequence: CASSLTNRGETQYF. The CDR3 DNA reads TGTGCCAGCAGTTTAACAAATAGAGGAGAGACCCAGTACTTC.

This clone was detected only once. This chain uses TRBV7-9 with TRBJ2-2, with 8 nucleotides matching TRBD1. This CDR3 has 15 amino acids. The germline gives CDR1 SEHNR, CDR2 FQNEAQ (reference sequence). V was pared by 2 bases and J by 5 bases, with 4 bases of the junction left unmatched. This CDR3 reads CASSLQGAPTGELFF. In DNA form, the CDR3 reads TGTGCCAGCAGCTTACAGGGGGCCCCTACCGGGGAGCTGTTTTTT.

The chain uses TRBV4-2 and TRBJ1-6; 10 positions match TRBD1. J lost 2 bases, V lost 0 bases, and 1 base had no gene match. In germline, CDR1 is LGHNA, CDR2 YNFKEQ. This CDR3 comprises 17 residues. Here the CDR3 reads CASSQEGTGAYNSPLHF. Written as DNA, the CDR3 is TGTGCCAGCAGCCAAGAAGGGACAGGGGCCTATAATTCACCCCTCCACTTT.

V is TRBV19 and J is TRBJ2-1; TRBD2 agrees at 13 bases. The V and J ends lost 4 bases and 7 bases, in that order; junction bases with no gene match: 1. CDR3 length: 14 amino acids. The V gene's germline CDR1 is LNHDA and CDR2 SQIVND (reference sequence). DNA for the CDR3: TGTGCCAGTAGTAGGACTAGCGGGGGAAATGAGCAGTTCTTC. Translating it yields CASSRTSGGNEQFF.

This clone was counted a single time. In nucleotides, the CDR3 is TGTGCCAGTAGTACTGGCCGGCCCCGGACAGGGGCAATTGGGGTGAGGCCCCAGCATTTT. This translates into CASSTGRPRTGAIGVRPQHF. The chain carries TRBV19 and TRBJ1-5, with 9 bases matching TRBD1. This CDR3 has 20 amino acids. The germline gives CDR1 LNHDA, CDR2 SQIVND (reference sequence). V shed 4 bases, J shed 9 bases, and the junction held 25 bases outside the gene matches.

The chain carries TRBV6-2 or TRBV6-3 and TRBJ2-3, with 10 bases that match TRBD2. Germline lookup yields CDR1 MNHEY and CDR2 SVGEGT. V lost 3 bases to trimming and J lost 4 bases; unmatched junction nucleotides: 7. The length of the CDR3 is 16 residues. In nucleotides, the CDR3 is TGTGCCAGCAGTTATCGGGCTAGCGGGAGTGCAGATACGCAGTATTTT. Protein: CASSYRASGSADTQYF.

This clone was observed once. The CDR3 spells CASSWRQGGELFF. The CDR3, as DNA: TGTGCCAGCAGCTGGAGACAGGGAGGGGAGCTGTTTTTT. J is TRBJ2-2 and V is TRBV7-2; 7 nucleotides align to TRBD1. The V gene end was trimmed by 4 bases and the J gene end by 8 bases; junction bases not matched to a gene: 4. The length of the CDR3 is 13 residues. Looked up from germline, CDR1 is SGHTA and CDR2 is FQGNSA.

This chain connects TRBV7-9 to TRBJ2-1; 10 bases are shared with TRBD2. Unmatched junction bases numbered 6, after V lost 3 bases and J lost 10 bases. The CDR3 extends over 14 amino acids. Per germline, CDR1 SEHNR and CDR2 FQNEAQ (reference sequence). The CDR3 DNA reads TGTGCCAGCAGCTTTACTAGCGGGGCGTCGGAGCAGTTCTTC. As protein: CASSFTSGASEQFF.

V gene TRBV13 combines with J gene TRBJ1-1; 9 bases match TRBD1. Trimming cost V 4 bases and J 4 bases; bases outside gene matches: 7. This CDR3 has 15 amino acids. Germline CDR1 PRHDT, CDR2 FYEKMQ (reference sequence). CDR3: CASSYGTGWGTEAFF. The CDR3 region has the DNA TGTGCCAGCAGCTATGGGACAGGGTGGGGCACTGAAGCTTTCTTT.

This chain joins TRBV2 and TRBJ1-2, with unresolved D. Germline values: CDR1 SNHLY, CDR2 FYNNEI. This CDR3 has 12 residues. The germline V and J ends were trimmed by 4 bases and 7 bases, with 10 bases remaining between them. CDR3 sequence (DNA): TGTGCCAGCAGTGGCGGCAGCTTTGGCTACACCTTC. Protein product: CASSGGSFGYTF.

This chain links TRBV3-1 (or the pseudogene TRBV3-2) with TRBJ2-7; D possibly corresponds to TRBD2 (6 bases). With 0 bases removed from V and 0 bases from J, the gap between germline ends came to 12 bases. The CDR3 spans 16 residues. CDR1 is LGHDT and CDR2 is YNNKEL in the germline V gene (reference sequence). The CDR3 region is CASSQDRRRGSYEQYF. CDR3 in DNA: TGTGCCAGCAGCCAAGATCGAAGGCGGGGCTCCTACGAGCAGTACTTC.

The rearrangement joins TRBV5-1 to TRBJ2-2; D not certain. The V gene lost 4 bases and the J gene lost 1 base, with 2 bases spanning the gap. The CDR3 sequence is 12 residues long. Germline assignment: CDR1 SGHRS and CDR2 YFSETQ. The CDR3 is CASSQNTGELFF. The CDR3 coding sequence is TGCGCCAGCAGCCAGAACACCGGGGAGCTGTTTTTT.

J is TRBJ1-1 and V is TRBV6-2 or TRBV6-3, with 7 bases lining up with TRBD1. Germline V gene sequence: CDR1 MNHEY, CDR2 SVGEGT. The CDR3 is 14 amino acids. J gave up 6 bases and V 5 bases, and 9 bases lay outside the gene matches. The CDR3 DNA reads TGTGCCAGCAGTCAACCCGGACAGGCCCCTGAAGCTTTCTTT. This sequence encodes CASSQPGQAPEAFF.

This chain connects TRBV19 to TRBJ2-3; TRBD1 is a possible D gene (6 bases). Germline-derived CDR1 and CDR2 are LNHDA and SQIVND (reference sequence). This CDR3 has 15 amino acids. V shed 9 bases and J shed 3 bases, with 19 bases lying between them. CDR3 sequence: CASRKGQTWTDTQYF. CDR3 nucleotides: TGTGCCAGCCGAAAGGGACAAACTTGGACAGATACGCAGTATTTT. The complete variable domain, with remaining parts taken from reference TRBV19 and TRBJ2-3, reads DGGITQSPKYLFRKEGQNVTLSCEQNLNHDAMYWYRQDPGQGLRLIYYSQIVNDFQKGDIAEGYSVSREKKESFPLTVTSAQKNPTAFYLCASRKGQTWTDTQYFGPGTRLTVL.

The V gene is TRBV3-1 (or the pseudogene TRBV3-2), the J gene TRBJ1-3; TRBD1 might be the D (5 bases). Trimming left V 1 base short and J 4 bases short, with 11 bases between. This CDR3 comprises 15 residues. Per the germline V gene, CDR1 is LGHDT and CDR2 is YNNKEL (reference sequence). The CDR3 is CASSQATARGNTIYF. The CDR3, as DNA: TGTGCCAGCAGCCAAGCGACAGCTCGGGGAAACACCATATATTTT.

The gene calls are TRBV9 and TRBJ2-5, with 10 positions matching TRBD1. Looked up from germline, CDR1 is SGDLS and CDR2 is YYNGEE. This CDR3 region has 16 residues. The junction had 8 bases not matched to a gene; V was cut back by 4 bases and J by 2 bases. The CDR3 DNA reads TGTGCCAGCAGCCCCCGGGACAGGGGTGGGCAAGAGACCCAGTACTTC. Translated, it gives CASSPRDRGGQETQYF. Full variable domain (rest looked up from reference TRBV9 and TRBJ2-5): DSGVTQTPKHLITATGQRVTLRCSPRSGDLSVYWYQQSLDQGLQFLIQYYNGEERAKGNILERFSAQQFPDLHSELNLSSLELGDSALYFCASSPRDRGGQETQYFGPGTRLLVL.

V and J are TRBV2 and TRBJ1-6; perhaps TRBD1 as D (5 bases). CDR3 length: 14 amino acids. V was trimmed by 4 bases and J by 8 bases, leaving 12 bases between them. Germline V lookup: CDR1 SNHLY, CDR2 FYNNEI. CDR3 in amino acids: CASSGDSRYSPLHF. CDR3 bases: TGTGCCAGCAGTGGCGACAGTAGATATTCACCCCTCCACTTT.